This paragraph reports one T cell receptor beta chain. Deletions cut 3 bases from V and 5 bases from J, with 12 bases between. This CDR3 spans 14 amino acids. CDR1 KGHDR and CDR2 SFDVKD come from the germline V gene. This sample is drawn from a study of blood T cell repertoires in COVID-19. The protocol was immunoSEQ multiplex PCR, while the TCRdb copy is restricted to in-frame clones and leaves out a portion. The profile shows about 140,000 clones, 82% of them singletons. This rearrangement joins TRBV24-1 to TRBJ2-5, with D possibly being TRBD1 (6 bases). The sequenced sample was peripheral blood. This sequence originates from a woman aged 80 or older with acute or convalescent COVID-19. The CDR3 loop reads CATSDQGWEETQYF. In DNA, the CDR3 is TGTGCCACCAGTGATCAGGGGTGGGAGGAGACCCAGTACTTC.